This T cell receptor beta chain was found in a study of cytomegalovirus exposure and HLA in healthy donors. Clones were read by immunoSEQ multiplex PCR, and TCRdb kept only the in-frame ones, dropping some. The sample lists about 140,000 clones, 85% to 90% occurring once. The length of the CDR3 is 16 residues. Germline CDR1 reads LNHDA; CDR2 reads SQIVND (reference sequence). Germline trimming cut 3 bases from V and 2 bases from J; bases unmatched to any gene: 7. This sequence was found in a man younger than 35 in good health and CMV-seronegative. The chain employs TRBV19 and TRBJ2-1, with TRBD1 matching over 7 bases. The sample taken for sequencing was PBMCs. This CDR3 reads CASSMGRGITYNEQFF. The CDR3 region has the DNA TGTGCCAGTAGTATGGGCAGGGGGATTACCTACAATGAGCAGTTCTTC.